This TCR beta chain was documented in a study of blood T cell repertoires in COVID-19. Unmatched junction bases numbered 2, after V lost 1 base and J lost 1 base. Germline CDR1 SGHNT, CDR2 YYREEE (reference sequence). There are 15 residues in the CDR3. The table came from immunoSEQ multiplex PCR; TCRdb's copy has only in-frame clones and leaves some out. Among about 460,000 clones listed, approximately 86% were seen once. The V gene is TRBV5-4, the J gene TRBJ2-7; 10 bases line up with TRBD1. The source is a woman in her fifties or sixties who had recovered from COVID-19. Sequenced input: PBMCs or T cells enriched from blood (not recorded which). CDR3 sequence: CASSLSGQGSYEQYF. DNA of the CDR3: TGTGCCAGCAGCTTGTCGGGACAGGGGTCCTACGAGCAGTACTTC.